A selection of T cell receptor beta chains follows, all from one sample in a study of T cells in Graves' hyperthyroidism and ophthalmopathy. TCRdb processed the multiplex PCR reads anew with MiXCR; each CDR3 protein has one entry. Of roughly 380,000 distinct CDR3 sequences in the sample, approximately 13% are singletons; the top ten hold around 21%. Sequenced: blood. These receptor sequences come from a man aged 30-40 years with Graves' hyperthyroidism that later progressed to Graves' ophthalmopathy. The CDR3 runs from the conserved cysteine through the conserved F or W. The D gene is left open where the match is weak. Some rows have no size entry. The others give once, few or many, or a class for an expanded clone.

cdr3_nt	cdr3_aa	clone_size	v_call	j_call	d_call
TGTGCCAGCAGTGGACGGAAGTACGAGCAGTACTTC	CASSGRKYEQYF	many	TRBV12-3/TRBV12-4	TRBJ2-7	.
TGCGCCAGCAGCCAAGTTCGGGACTACGAGCAGTACTTC	CASSQVRDYEQYF	.	TRBV4-1	TRBJ2-7	.
TGTGCCAGCAGCGTAGGCAGGGGCCCCAGTGGCTACACCTTC	CASSVGRGPSGYTF	few	TRBV9	TRBJ1-2	.
TGTGCCAGCAGTTTCGGGCGGGGGCAGAGTACGCAGTATTTT	CASSFGRGQSTQYF	.	TRBV12-3/TRBV12-4	TRBJ2-3	.
TGTGCCACCAGCAGAGTTACGGCAGGGCCTAATAATGAAAAACTGTTTTTT	CATSRVTAGPNNEKLFF	few	TRBV15	TRBJ1-4	.
TGTGCCAGCAGTCCGACTAGCGCTGTCGACACCGGGGAGCTGTTTTTT	CASSPTSAVDTGELFF	.	TRBV7-3	TRBJ2-2	TRBD2
TGTGAGGTGGGGCCAGCGCATGGGGGCTACACCTTC	CEVGPAHGGYTF	many	TRBV12-3/TRBV12-4	TRBJ1-2	.
TGTGCCAGCAGCTTATCGACTAGCGGGGCGCTGAGGGAGACCCAGTACTTC	CASSLSTSGALRETQYF	many	TRBV7-8	TRBJ2-5	TRBD2
TGTGCCAGCAGCCCCGGACAGGGGGGACTAAACACCGGGGAGCTGTTTTTT	CASSPGQGGLNTGELFF	.	TRBV28	TRBJ2-2	TRBD1
TGTGCCAACAAAACTACTAGCGGGGGGGCGGGGACCTACAATGAGCAGTTCTTC	CANKTTSGGAGTYNEQFF	few	TRBV12-3/TRBV12-4	TRBJ2-1	TRBD2
TGCAGTGCTAGAGCTCCGATATCCGAGCAGTACTTC	CSARAPISEQYF	many	TRBV20-1	TRBJ2-7	.
TGCAGTGCTAGAGGGACTAGCGGGGGCAGGAATGAGCAGTTCTTC	CSARGTSGGRNEQFF	.	TRBV20-1	TRBJ2-1	TRBD2
TGTGCCAGCAGCACCGTGGCGGGGACACAAGAGACCCAGTACTTC	CASSTVAGTQETQYF	.	TRBV4-2	TRBJ2-5	.
TGTGCCAGCAGTTTGACACCCACCGGGGAGCTGTTTTTT	CASSLTPTGELFF	many	TRBV27	TRBJ2-2	.
TGTGCCACGAGGAGACAGGGTTCGGGAAACACCATATATTTT	CATRRQGSGNTIYF	few	TRBV15	TRBJ1-3	TRBD1
TGTGCCACCAGCAACGGACTAGCGGGGGTCGAGCAGTACTTC	CATSNGLAGVEQYF	few	TRBV15	TRBJ2-7	TRBD2
TGTGCCAGCAGCTCGACTAGCGGGCCGCCCTACAATGAGCAGTTCTTC	CASSSTSGPPYNEQFF	many	TRBV7-2	TRBJ2-1	TRBD2
TGTGCCAGCAGGGAATGGGGATACGAGCAGTACTTC	CASREWGYEQYF	many	TRBV5-5	TRBJ2-7	.
TGTGCCAGCAGTTTATATGGACAGGGACGGCTCAAGGGAAAACTGTTTTTT	CASSLYGQGRLKGKLFF	many	TRBV28	TRBJ1-4	TRBD1
TGCGCCAGCCACTCAGGAGGGACAGGGGGCTCCTACGAGCAGTACTTC	CASHSGGTGGSYEQYF	.	TRBV5-1	TRBJ2-7	TRBD1
TGTGCCAGCAGCTTAACAGTTCAGGACATCTACAATGAGCAGTTCTTC	CASSLTVQDIYNEQFF	many	TRBV13	TRBJ2-1	.
TGTGCCAGCAGCCAACAGGGGGCCCAATCTGGGGCCAACGTCCTGACTTTC	CASSQQGAQSGANVLTF	few	TRBV7-2	TRBJ2-6	TRBD1
TGCAGCGTTGTCGGACAGGGACAGAATCAGCCCCAGCATTTT	CSVVGQGQNQPQHF	few	TRBV29-1	TRBJ1-5	TRBD1
TGTGCCAGCAGTGACCAGGGACAAGCTAATGAAAAACTGTTTTTT	CASSDQGQANEKLFF	many	TRBV27	TRBJ1-4	.
TGCGCCAGCAGCTTTGGGGACAGGGTCGGCGGGGAACTGTTTTTT	CASSFGDRVGGELFF	many	TRBV5-1	TRBJ2-2	TRBD1
TGTGCCAGCAGCTTAGGCAGGGGTTCCTACGAGCAGTACTTC	CASSLGRGSYEQYF	many	TRBV12-3/TRBV12-4	TRBJ2-7	.
TGTGCCATCAGTGAGAAGGACGGGGATCAGCCCCAGCATTTT	CAISEKDGDQPQHF	.	TRBV10-3	TRBJ1-5	.
TGTGCCAGTAGTATGGGACTAGCGGGGGGTTTCCTCTACAATGAGCAGTTCTTC	CASSMGLAGGFLYNEQFF	.	TRBV19	TRBJ2-1	TRBD2
TGTGCCAGCATCGAGGAGGACAGGGGGCCCTACGAGCAGTACTTC	CASIEEDRGPYEQYF	many	TRBV6-1	TRBJ2-7	TRBD1
TGTGCCTGGAGTGTAAGGGTAGGGGTCGAGCAGTACTTC	CAWSVRVGVEQYF	many	TRBV30	TRBJ2-7	.
TGTGCCAGCAAGCAGGGGTCCTACAATGAGCAGTTCTTC	CASKQGSYNEQFF	few	TRBV5-6	TRBJ2-1	.
TGTGCCAGCAGTTTTGGTAGAAGGCCTGGAAACACCATATATTTT	CASSFGRRPGNTIYF	.	TRBV28	TRBJ1-3	.
TGTGCCAGCAGTGAAGCGCACAGGACACTAAATTCACCCCTCCACTTT	CASSEAHRTLNSPLHF	many	TRBV2	TRBJ1-6	.
TGTGCCAGCAGTTTCGGTCCCGCGAGGGCTTTCTTT	CASSFGPARAFF	.	TRBV12-3/TRBV12-4	TRBJ1-1	.
TGTGCCAGCACTCGGGGGGGAGCTAACTATGGCTACACCTTC	CASTRGGANYGYTF	.	TRBV6-2/TRBV6-3	TRBJ1-2	.
TGTGCCAGCAGTCTTCCGGGACAGGGGGCCGCGAGCTCCTATAATTCACCCCTCCACTTT	CASSLPGQGAASSYNSPLHF	few	TRBV28	TRBJ1-6	TRBD1
TGTGCCAGCAACTTAAAGTCGGGACAGGGGGCGAAAGGGGAGCAGTACTTC	CASNLKSGQGAKGEQYF	many	TRBV28	TRBJ2-7	TRBD1
TGTGCCAGCAGCTTGCTGGGACTAGCGGCTAAAGAGACCCAGTACTTC	CASSLLGLAAKETQYF	many	TRBV7-9	TRBJ2-5	TRBD2
TGTGCCAGCGGCTCCGGGACAGAGGGTGGCTACACCTTC	CASGSGTEGGYTF	many	TRBV28	TRBJ1-2	TRBD1
TGCAGCGTTGAAGGGGTCGCGGGGGAGACCCAGTACTTC	CSVEGVAGETQYF	.	TRBV29-1	TRBJ2-5	.
TGCGCCAGCAGCCTGGGGACTAGCGGGGGCCCAGAGACCCAGTACTTC	CASSLGTSGGPETQYF	.	TRBV5-1	TRBJ2-5	TRBD2
TGTGCCAGCAGCCAAATGGGGAATGAGCAGTTCTTC	CASSQMGNEQFF	few	TRBV3-1	TRBJ2-1	.
TGCAGCGTTGAGACAGGGGACACCGGGGAGCTGTTTTTT	CSVETGDTGELFF	few	TRBV29-1	TRBJ2-2	TRBD1
TGTGCCAGCAGTTACGCGACTTTGGGAGACGATTCACCCCTCCACTTT	CASSYATLGDDSPLHF	few	TRBV6-5	TRBJ1-6	.
TGTGCCAGCAGTTTAGGCTTCCGAATAGGGGTTTCTGAGCAGTTCTTC	CASSLGFRIGVSEQFF	.	TRBV12-3/TRBV12-4	TRBJ2-1	.
TGTGCCAGCAGTTATGGAGACTACACTGAAGCTTTCTTT	CASSYGDYTEAFF	many	TRBV6-1	TRBJ1-1	.
TGTGCCAGCAGCTCTAGATGGGGACAGGGAACCGGGGAGCTGTTTTTT	CASSSRWGQGTGELFF	.	TRBV7-3	TRBJ2-2	TRBD1
TGTGCCAGCAGTTTGACCCGCAATGAGCAGTTCTTC	CASSLTRNEQFF	many	TRBV28	TRBJ2-1	.
TGTGCCAGCAGTCTGCGTCCTGAGACCCTACCCCTCCACTTT	CASSLRPETLPLHF	many	TRBV28	TRBJ1-6	.
TGCGCCAGCAGCCAATCGGTAGCGGGGGCGGAGGAGACCCAGTACTTC	CASSQSVAGAEETQYF	.	TRBV4-1	TRBJ2-5	TRBD2